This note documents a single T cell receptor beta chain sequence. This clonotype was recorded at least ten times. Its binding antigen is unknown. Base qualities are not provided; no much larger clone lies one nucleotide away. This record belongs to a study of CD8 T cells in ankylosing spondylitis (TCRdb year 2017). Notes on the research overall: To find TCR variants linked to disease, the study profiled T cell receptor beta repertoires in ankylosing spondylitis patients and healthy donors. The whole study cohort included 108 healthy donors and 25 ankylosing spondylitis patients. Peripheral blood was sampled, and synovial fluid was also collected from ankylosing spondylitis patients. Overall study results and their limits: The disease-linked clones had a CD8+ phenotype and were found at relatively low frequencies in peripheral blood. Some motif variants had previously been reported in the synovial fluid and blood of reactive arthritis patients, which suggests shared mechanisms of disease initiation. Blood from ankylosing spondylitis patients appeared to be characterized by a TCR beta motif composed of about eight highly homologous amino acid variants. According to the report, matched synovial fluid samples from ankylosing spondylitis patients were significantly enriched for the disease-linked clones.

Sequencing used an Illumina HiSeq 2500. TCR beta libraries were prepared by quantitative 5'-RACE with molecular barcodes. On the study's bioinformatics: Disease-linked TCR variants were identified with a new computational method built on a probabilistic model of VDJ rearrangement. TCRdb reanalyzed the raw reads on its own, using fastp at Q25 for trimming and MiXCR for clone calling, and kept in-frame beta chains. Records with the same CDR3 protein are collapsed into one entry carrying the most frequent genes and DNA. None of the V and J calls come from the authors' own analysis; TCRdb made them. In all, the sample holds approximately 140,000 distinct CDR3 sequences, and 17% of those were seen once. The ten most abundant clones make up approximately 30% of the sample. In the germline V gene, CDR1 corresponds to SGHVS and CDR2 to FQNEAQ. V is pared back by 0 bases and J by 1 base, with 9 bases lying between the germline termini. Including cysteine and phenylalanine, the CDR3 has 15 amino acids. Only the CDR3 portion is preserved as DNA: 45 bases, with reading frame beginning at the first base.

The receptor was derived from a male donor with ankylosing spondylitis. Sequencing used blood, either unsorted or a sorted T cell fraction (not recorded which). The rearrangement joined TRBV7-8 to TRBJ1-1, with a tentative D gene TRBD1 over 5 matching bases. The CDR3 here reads CASSLAGGGNTEAFF. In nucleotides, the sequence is TGTGCCAGCAGCTTAGCGGGGGGAGGGAACACTGAAGCTTTCTTT.